This T cell receptor beta chain emerged from a study of vaccination and CD4 T cells after COVID-19. The overall study: Taking of post-vaccine samples occurred a median approximately 67 days after dose two (range 14 to 241).

This clonotype appeared a single time. What it binds is not known. Germline V gives CDR1 DFQATT, CDR2 SNEGSKA (reference sequence). The CDR3 sequence is 19 residues long. V trimming: 0 bases; J trimming: 0 bases; junction bases outside the gene matches: 15. Treatment specified: approximately 9-day PBMC culture with coronavirus spike peptide pools or control peptides (ViraFEST assay). ViraFEST expanded antigen-specific T cells with peptide pools, then sequenced TCRs. Roughly 2 million PBMCs were grown per well alongside about 10 IU/ml IL-2 and 7.5 to 10 ug/ml peptide pools. Sequencing of cultured CD4+ T cell DNA used the Oncomine TCR Beta short-read assay. TCRdb re-derived calls from the PCR reads in MiXCR, one entry per CDR3 protein. The table lists around 15,000 distinct CDR3 sequences, more than 65% of them singletons.

Sequencing used CD4+ T cells from blood, cultured in vitro. The TCR was taken from a human donor who had recovered from COVID-19. This chain connects TRBV20-1 to TRBJ2-3; 7 positions agree with TRBD1. The CDR3 nucleotides are TGCAGTGCTAGAGATCGTGGACAGGCAGCGGTGGGTAGCACAGATACGCAGTATTTT. Translating it yields CSARDRGQAAVGSTDTQYF.